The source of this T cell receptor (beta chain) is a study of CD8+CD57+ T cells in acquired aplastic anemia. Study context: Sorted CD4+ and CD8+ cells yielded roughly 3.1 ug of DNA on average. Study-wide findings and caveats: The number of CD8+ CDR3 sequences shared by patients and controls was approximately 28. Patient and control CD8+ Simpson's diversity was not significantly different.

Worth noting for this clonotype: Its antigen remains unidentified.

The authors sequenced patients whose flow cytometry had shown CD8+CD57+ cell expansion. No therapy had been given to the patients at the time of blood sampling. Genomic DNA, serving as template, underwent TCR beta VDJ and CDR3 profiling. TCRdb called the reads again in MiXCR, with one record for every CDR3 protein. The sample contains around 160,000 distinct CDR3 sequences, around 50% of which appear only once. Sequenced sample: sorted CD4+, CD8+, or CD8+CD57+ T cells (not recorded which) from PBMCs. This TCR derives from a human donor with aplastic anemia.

This CDR3 reads CASSLELTAYNEQFF. The CDR3 nucleotides read TGTGCCAGCAGCTTGGAACTGACCGCCTACAATGAGCAGTTCTTC. The J gene is TRBJ2-1, the V gene TRBV5-4, with D uncertain. V lost 0 bases and J lost 2, with 9 bases in between. CDR1 SGHNT and CDR2 YYREEE come from the germline V gene (reference sequence). This CDR3 has 15 amino acids.